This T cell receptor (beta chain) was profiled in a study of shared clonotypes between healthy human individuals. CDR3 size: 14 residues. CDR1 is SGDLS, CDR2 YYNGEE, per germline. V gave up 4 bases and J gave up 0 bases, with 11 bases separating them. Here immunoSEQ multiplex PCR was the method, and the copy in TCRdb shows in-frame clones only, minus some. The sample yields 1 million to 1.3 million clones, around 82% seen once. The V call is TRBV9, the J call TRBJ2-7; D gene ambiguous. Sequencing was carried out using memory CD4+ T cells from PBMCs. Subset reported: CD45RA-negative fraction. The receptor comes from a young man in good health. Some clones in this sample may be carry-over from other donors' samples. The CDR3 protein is CASSSRPTSYEQYF. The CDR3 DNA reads TGTGCCAGCAGCTCCCGTCCGACCTCCTACGAGCAGTACTTC.